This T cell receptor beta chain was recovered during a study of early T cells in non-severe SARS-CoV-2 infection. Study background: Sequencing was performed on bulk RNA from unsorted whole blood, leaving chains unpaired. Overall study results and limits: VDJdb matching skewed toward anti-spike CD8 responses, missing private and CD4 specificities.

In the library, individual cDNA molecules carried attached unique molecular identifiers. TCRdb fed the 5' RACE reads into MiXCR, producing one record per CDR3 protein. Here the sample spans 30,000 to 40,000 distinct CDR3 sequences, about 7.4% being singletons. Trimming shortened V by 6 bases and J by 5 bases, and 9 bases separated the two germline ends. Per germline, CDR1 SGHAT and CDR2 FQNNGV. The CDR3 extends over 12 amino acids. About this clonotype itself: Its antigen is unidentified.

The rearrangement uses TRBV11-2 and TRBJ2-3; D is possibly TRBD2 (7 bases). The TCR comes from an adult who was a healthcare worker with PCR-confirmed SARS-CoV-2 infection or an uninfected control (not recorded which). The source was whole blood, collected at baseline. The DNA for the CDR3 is TGTGCCAGCAGGGGAGGGGGAGATACGCAGTATTTT. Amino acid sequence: CASRGGGDTQYF.